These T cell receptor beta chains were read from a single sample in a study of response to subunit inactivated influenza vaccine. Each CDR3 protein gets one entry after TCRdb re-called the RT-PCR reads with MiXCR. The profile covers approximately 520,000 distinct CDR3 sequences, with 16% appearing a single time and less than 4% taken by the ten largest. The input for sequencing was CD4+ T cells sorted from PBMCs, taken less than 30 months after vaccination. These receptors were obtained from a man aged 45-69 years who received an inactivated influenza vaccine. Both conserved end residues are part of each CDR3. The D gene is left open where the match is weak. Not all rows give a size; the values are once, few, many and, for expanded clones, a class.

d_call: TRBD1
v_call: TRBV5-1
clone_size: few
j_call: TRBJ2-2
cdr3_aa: CASSGQGFTGELSF
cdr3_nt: TGCGCCAGCAGCGGACAGGGATTCACCGGGGAGCTGTCTTTT

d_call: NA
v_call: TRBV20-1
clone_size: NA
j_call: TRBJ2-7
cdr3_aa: CSARDPRTSTYEQYF
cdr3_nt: TGCAGTGCTAGAGATCCTCGGACTTCTACCTACGAGCAGTACTTC

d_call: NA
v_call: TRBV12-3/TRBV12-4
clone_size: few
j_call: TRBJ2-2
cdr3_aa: CASSVQGNTGELFF
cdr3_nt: TGTGCCAGCAGTGTACAGGGGAACACCGGGGAGCTGTTTTTT

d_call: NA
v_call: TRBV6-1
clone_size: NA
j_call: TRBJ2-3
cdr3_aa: CASFSYRNTDTQYF
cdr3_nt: TGTGCCAGCTTCTCATACAGGAACACAGATACGCAGTATTTT

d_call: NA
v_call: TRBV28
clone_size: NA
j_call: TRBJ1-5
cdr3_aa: CASSFPDQPQHF
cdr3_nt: TGTGCCAGCAGTTTTCCGGATCAGCCCCAGCATTTT

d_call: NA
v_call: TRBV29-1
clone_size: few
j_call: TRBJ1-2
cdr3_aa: CSVAVWGTNYGYTF
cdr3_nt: TGCAGCGTTGCTGTATGGGGGACTAACTATGGCTACACCTTC

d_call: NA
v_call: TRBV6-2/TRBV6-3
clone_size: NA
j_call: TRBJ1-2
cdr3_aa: CASSQTRTAGYGYTF
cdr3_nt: TGTGCCAGCAGTCAGACCAGGACAGCCGGCTATGGCTACACCTTC

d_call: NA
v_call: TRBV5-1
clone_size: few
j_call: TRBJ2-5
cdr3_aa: CASGETGNPQETQYF
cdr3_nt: TGCGCCAGCGGTGAAACAGGGAATCCCCAAGAGACCCAGTACTTC

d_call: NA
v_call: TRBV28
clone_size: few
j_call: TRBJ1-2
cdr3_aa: CASSPAHYGYTF
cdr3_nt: TGTGCCAGCTCCCCGGCGCACTATGGCTACACCTTC

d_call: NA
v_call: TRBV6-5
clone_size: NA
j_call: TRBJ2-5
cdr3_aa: CASSYSLQPETQYF
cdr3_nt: TGTGCCAGCAGTTACTCACTGCAGCCAGAGACCCAGTACTTC

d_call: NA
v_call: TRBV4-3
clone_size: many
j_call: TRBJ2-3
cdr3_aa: CASSPRETDTQYF
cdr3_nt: TGCGCCAGCAGCCCTCGAGAAACAGATACGCAGTATTTT

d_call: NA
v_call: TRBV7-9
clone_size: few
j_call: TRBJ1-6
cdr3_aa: CASSPSGTKNSPLHF
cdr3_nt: TGTGCCAGCAGCCCATCTGGGACAAAAAATTCACCCCTCCACTTT

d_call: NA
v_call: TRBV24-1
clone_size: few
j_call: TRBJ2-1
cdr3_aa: CATSDLTAVQFF
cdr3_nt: TGTGCCACCAGTGATTTGACGGCAGTCCAGTTCTTC

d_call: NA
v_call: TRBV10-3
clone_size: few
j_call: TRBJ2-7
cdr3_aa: CAISESTRGSSSYEQYF
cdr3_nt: TGTGCCATCAGTGAGTCGACTCGGGGCAGCAGCTCCTACGAGCAGTACTTC

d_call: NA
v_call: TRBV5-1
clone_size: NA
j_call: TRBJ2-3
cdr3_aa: CASSPSAGPRTDTQYF
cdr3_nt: TGCGCCAGCAGCCCCTCTGCGGGACCACGCACAGATACGCAGTATTTT

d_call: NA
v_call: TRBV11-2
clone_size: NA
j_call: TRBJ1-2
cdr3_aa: CASKKGRAFNYGYTF
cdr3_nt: TGTGCCAGCAAGAAAGGACGAGCGTTTAACTATGGCTACACCTTC

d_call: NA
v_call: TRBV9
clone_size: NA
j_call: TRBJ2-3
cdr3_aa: CASSVGNADTQYF
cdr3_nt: TGTGCCAGCAGCGTGGGGAACGCAGATACGCAGTATTTT

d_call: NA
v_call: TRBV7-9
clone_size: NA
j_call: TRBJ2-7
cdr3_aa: CASSSRAGDNEQYF
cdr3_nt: TGTGCCAGCAGCTCCCGGGCAGGGGACAACGAGCAGTACTTC

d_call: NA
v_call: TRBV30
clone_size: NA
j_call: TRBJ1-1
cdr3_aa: CAWSVSTEAFF
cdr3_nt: TGTGCCTGGAGTGTTTCCACTGAAGCTTTCTTT

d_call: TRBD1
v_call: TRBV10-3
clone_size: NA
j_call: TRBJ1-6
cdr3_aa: CAISALDRGDNSPLHF
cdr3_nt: TGTGCCATCAGTGCCCTGGACAGGGGTGATAATTCACCCCTCCACTTT

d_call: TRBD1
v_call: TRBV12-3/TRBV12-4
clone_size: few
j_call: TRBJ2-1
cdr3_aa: CASILTGTSYNEQFF
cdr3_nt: TGTGCCAGCATTCTGACAGGGACCTCCTACAATGAGCAGTTCTTC

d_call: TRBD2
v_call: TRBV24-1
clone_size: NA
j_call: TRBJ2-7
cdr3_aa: CATSDSTSVRYF
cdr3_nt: TGTGCCACCAGTGATTCGACTAGCGTTCGGTACTTC

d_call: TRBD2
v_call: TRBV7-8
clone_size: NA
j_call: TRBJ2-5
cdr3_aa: CASSYGTSGYGETQYF
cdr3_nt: TGTGCCAGCAGCTACGGGACTAGCGGGTACGGAGAGACCCAGTACTTC

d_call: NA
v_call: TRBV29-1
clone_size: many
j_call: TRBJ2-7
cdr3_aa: CSVGQSSLEQYF
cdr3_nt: TGCAGCGTTGGACAGTCATCTCTCGAGCAGTACTTC

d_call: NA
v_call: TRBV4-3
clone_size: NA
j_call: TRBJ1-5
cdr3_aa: CASSQQVLQPQHF
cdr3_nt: TGCGCCAGCAGCCAACAGGTCCTTCAGCCCCAGCATTTT

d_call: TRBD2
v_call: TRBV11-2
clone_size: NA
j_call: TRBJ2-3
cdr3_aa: CASSPPGLGYFGTDTQYF
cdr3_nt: TGTGCCAGCAGCCCCCCGGGACTAGGCTACTTCGGCACAGATACGCAGTATTTT

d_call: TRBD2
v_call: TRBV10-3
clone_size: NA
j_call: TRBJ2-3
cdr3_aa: CATIKGQRGSDTQYF
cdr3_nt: TGTGCCACGATTAAGGGCCAGCGGGGTTCAGATACGCAGTATTTT

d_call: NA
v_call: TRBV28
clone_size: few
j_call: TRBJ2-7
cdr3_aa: CASNSPSGDTGEQYF
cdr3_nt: TGTGCCAGCAATTCACCTTCTGGGGACACAGGCGAGCAGTACTTC

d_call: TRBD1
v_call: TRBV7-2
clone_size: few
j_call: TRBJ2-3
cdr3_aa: CASSAYRGSTDTQYF
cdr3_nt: TGTGCCAGCAGCGCCTACAGGGGTAGCACAGATACGCAGTATTTT

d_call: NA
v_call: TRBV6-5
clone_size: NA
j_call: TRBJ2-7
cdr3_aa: CASSYSNQRTYEQYF
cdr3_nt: TGTGCCAGCAGTTACTCGAATCAGCGCACCTACGAGCAGTACTTC

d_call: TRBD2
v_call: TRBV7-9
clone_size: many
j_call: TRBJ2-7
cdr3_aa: CASSFGLAGPSYEQYF
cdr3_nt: TGTGCCAGCAGCTTCGGGTTAGCGGGACCTAGCTACGAGCAGTACTTC

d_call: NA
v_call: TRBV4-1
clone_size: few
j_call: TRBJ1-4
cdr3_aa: CASSQGLIGATNEKLFF
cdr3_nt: TGCGCCAGCAGCCAAGGTCTGATAGGGGCAACTAATGAAAAACTGTTTTTT

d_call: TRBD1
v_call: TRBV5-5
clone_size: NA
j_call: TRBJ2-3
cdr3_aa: CASSSSPTGQADTQYF
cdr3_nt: TGTGCCAGCAGCTCAAGTCCGACAGGGCAAGCAGATACGCAGTATTTT

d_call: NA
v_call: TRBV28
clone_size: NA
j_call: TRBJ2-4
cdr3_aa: CASSHRGGAKNIQYF
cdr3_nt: TGTGCCAGCAGCCACAGGGGGGGGGCCAAAAACATTCAGTACTTC

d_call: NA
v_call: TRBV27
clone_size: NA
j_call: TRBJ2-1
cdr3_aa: CASNNDSNEQFF
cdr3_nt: TGTGCCAGCAATAATGACTCCAATGAGCAGTTCTTC

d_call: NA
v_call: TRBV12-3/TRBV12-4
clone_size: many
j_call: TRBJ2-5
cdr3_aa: CASTIAHQETQYF
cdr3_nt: TGTGCCAGCACCATCGCACATCAAGAGACCCAGTACTTC

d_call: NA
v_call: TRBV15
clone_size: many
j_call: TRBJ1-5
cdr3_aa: CATSYGRNHGRNQPQHF
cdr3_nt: TGTGCCACCAGCTACGGCAGGAACCACGGTCGGAATCAGCCCCAGCATTTT

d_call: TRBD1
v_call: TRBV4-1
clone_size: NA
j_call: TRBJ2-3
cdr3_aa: CASSQAVIRDRGRDTQYF
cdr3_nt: TGCGCCAGCAGCCAAGCCGTAATCCGGGACAGGGGGCGGGATACGCAGTATTTT

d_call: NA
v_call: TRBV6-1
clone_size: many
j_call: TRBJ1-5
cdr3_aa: CASTNPSGRGNQPQHF
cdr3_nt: TGTGCCAGCACCAACCCTTCCGGGAGGGGAAATCAGCCCCAGCATTTT

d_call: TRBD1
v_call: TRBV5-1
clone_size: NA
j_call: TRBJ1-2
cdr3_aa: CASSVTGQDYGYTF
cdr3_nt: TGCGCCAGCAGCGTCACGGGACAGGACTATGGCTACACCTTC

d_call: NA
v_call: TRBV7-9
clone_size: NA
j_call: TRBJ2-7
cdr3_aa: CASSLAGVRAYEQYF
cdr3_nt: TGTGCCAGCAGCTTAGCCGGGGTTCGGGCTTACGAGCAGTACTTC

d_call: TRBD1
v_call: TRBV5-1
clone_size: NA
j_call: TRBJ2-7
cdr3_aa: CASSLGWSGQGYEQYF
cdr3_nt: TGCGCCAGCAGCTTGGGGTGGTCGGGACAGGGTTACGAGCAGTACTTC

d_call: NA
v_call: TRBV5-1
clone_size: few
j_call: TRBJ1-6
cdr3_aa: CASSPQEYNSPLHF
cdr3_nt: TGCGCCAGCAGCCCCCAGGAATATAATTCACCCCTCCACTTT